The 5 T cell receptor beta chains below were found in one sample sequenced in a study of T cell changes during pregnancy in multiple sclerosis. This table comes from immunoSEQ multiplex PCR, and its TCRdb copy is limited to in-frame clones, with some not included. This table holds about 62,000 clones, around 92% found once. The sequences come from peripheral blood, collected in the second trimester of pregnancy. The origin of the receptors is a female donor in good health, enrolled as a control in a pregnancy study.

In its sample, this clone was seen once. This chain links TRBV14 with TRBJ2-7, with 9 bases matching TRBD1. The V and J ends lost 1 base and 3 bases, in that order; junction bases with no gene match: 4. Germline V lookup: CDR1 SGHDN, CDR2 FVKESK. The CDR3 has 15 amino acids. The CDR3 region is CASSQGWGQGYEQYF. As DNA, the CDR3 is TGTGCCAGCAGCCAAGGGTGGGGACAGGGCTACGAGCAGTACTTC.

V gene TRBV19 combines with J gene TRBJ1-3, with D uncertain. The CDR3 is 14 residues long. V gave up 8 bases and J gave up 0 bases, with 11 bases separating them. Germline V gene lookup returns CDR1 LNHDA and CDR2 SQIVND (reference sequence). CDR3 coding DNA: TGTGCCAGTGCGGGCGGTTACTCTGGAAACACCATATATTTT. It encodes CASAGGYSGNTIYF.

This rearrangement joins TRBV27 to TRBJ2-6; 10 bases are a match to TRBD1. The CDR3 has 19 amino acids. Germline loops: CDR1 MNHEY, CDR2 SMNVEV (reference sequence). The junction had 11 bases not matched to a gene; V was cut back by 6 bases and J by 0 bases. DNA of the CDR3: TGTGCCAGCAGCCGCGGAGGGACAGGGGTCTTCTCTGGGGCCAACGTCCTGACTTTC. Its translation: CASSRGGTGVFSGANVLTF.

This chain uses TRBV7-2 with TRBJ2-5; maybe TRBD1 (6 bases). Per germline, CDR1 SGHTA and CDR2 FQGNSA. Trimming cost V 1 base and J 3 bases, with 9 bases left between them. The CDR3 is made up of 14 amino acids. The CDR3 is CASSLERGKETQYF. In nucleotides, the CDR3 is TGTGCCAGCAGCTTAGAGAGGGGGAAAGAGACCCAGTACTTC. Combining the CDR3 with reference TRBV7-2 and TRBJ2-5 gives the whole variable domain GAGVSQSPSNKVTEKGKDVELRCDPISGHTALYWYRQSLGQGLEFLIYFQGNSAPDKSGLPSDRFSAERTGGSVSTLTIQRTQQEDSAVYLCASSLERGKETQYFGPGTRLLVL.

The rearrangement joins TRBV2 to TRBJ2-7, with D perhaps matching TRBD2 (7 bases). The germline V gene encodes CDR1 SNHLY and CDR2 FYNNEI. V shed 6 bases and J shed 2 bases, with 11 bases lying between them. CDR3 length equals 13 residues. For the CDR3, the DNA is TGTGCCAGCAGAGGAGGGGGGGCCTACGAGCAGTACTTC. This sequence encodes CASRGGGAYEQYF.